This TCR beta chain was observed in a study of blood T cell repertoires in COVID-19. As processed by the authors: Estimation of nucleated cell counts relied on the amplification of reference gene primers. Sequencing used immunoSEQ multiplex PCR; TCRdb keeps in-frame clones, though not all of them. V, J and clone size are taken as reported in that table, and D and trimming were inferred from the DNA itself. The table has 300,000 to 400,000 clones, approximately 85% seen once. The CDR3 has 18 amino acids. Germline-derived CDR1 and CDR2 are SGDLS and YYNGEE. V shed 5 bases and J 5 bases; nucleotides not matched to a gene: 19.

Sequenced input: peripheral blood. The source of this sequence is a human donor in a cohort sampled during active COVID-19. The chain carries TRBV9 and TRBJ2-3; 8 positions match TRBD2. For the CDR3, the DNA is TGTGCCAGCAGTTTCGACCCCGCCGCGGGGGGCCGGGGAGATACGCAGTATTTT. Protein product: CASSFDPAAGGRGDTQYF.